The next 30 T cell receptor beta chains were all read from a single sample in a study of T cell changes during pregnancy in multiple sclerosis. Profiled with immunoSEQ multiplex PCR; TCRdb holds only in-frame clones, not every one. Of 20,000 to 25,000 clones in the sample, about 84% were seen once. The sequencing used CD8+ T cells from peripheral blood mononuclear cells, collected before pregnancy. These receptors came from a female donor with multiple sclerosis, enrolled in a pregnancy study.

The CDR3 coding sequence is TGTGCCAGCAGTGTGGAGACAGGGGCCCCCCACGAGCAGTACTTC. It yields the protein CASSVETGAPHEQYF. The rearrangement links TRBV6-1 to TRBJ2-7, with TRBD1 identical over 8 bases. Germline lookup yields CDR1 MNHNS and CDR2 SASEGT. Trimming took 4 bases from V and 5 from J; bases not matched to a gene: 10. The CDR3 sequence is 15 residues long.

This clone has only one observation. This chain joins TRBV19 and TRBJ1-2; 10 positions agree with TRBD1. The germline gives CDR1 LNHDA, CDR2 SQIVND (reference sequence). V shed 5 bases, J shed 3 bases, and the junction held 3 bases outside the gene matches. This CDR3 contains 14 residues. The CDR3 region has the DNA TGTGCCAGTAGTCCCGGACAGGGGGACTATGGCTACACCTTC. Protein sequence: CASSPGQGDYGYTF.

The chain has TRBV23-1 and TRBJ2-1; no definite D call. TRBV23-1 is an open reading frame, and its role is uncertain. V dropped 6 bases and J dropped 0 bases, with 12 bases sitting between them. The CDR3 is 15 amino acids. The CDR3 loop reads CASSLQWNSYNEQFF. CDR3 coding DNA: TGCGCCAGCAGCCTACAGTGGAACTCCTACAATGAGCAGTTCTTC.

J is TRBJ2-6 and V is TRBV6-4; D remains unclear. CDR3 length equals 14 residues. In germline, CDR1 is MRHNA, CDR2 SNTAGT. The ends were cut back, 3 bases at V and 6 bases at J, with 9 bases in the middle. The CDR3 spells CASSERYEANVLTF. DNA for the CDR3: TGTGCCAGCAGTGAGAGGTACGAGGCCAACGTCCTGACTTTC.

The chain carries TRBV7-9 and TRBJ1-2, with TRBD1 identical over 7 bases. In germline, CDR1 is SEHNR, CDR2 FQNEAQ (reference sequence). The CDR3 totals 15 residues. The V gene end was trimmed by 5 bases and the J gene end by 3 bases; junction bases not matched to a gene: 9. In DNA, the CDR3 is TGTGCCAGCAGCGCCACAGGGGTAGGTGACTATGGCTACACCTTC. Translating it yields CASSATGVGDYGYTF.

The chain joins TRBV2 to TRBJ1-1; the match to TRBD1 covers 8 bases. This CDR3 contains 15 residues. Trimming removed 4 bases from V and 7 bases from J; junction bases left unmatched: 11. CDR1 is SNHLY, CDR2 FYNNEI, per germline. The CDR3 DNA sequence: TGTGCCAGCAGTGTTCCCGGGACAGGCAACCATGAAGCTTTCTTT. This gives the protein CASSVPGTGNHEAFF.

V gene TRBV2 combines with J gene TRBJ1-5; TRBD1 might be the D (5 bases). Trimming pared 4 bases from V and 5 bases from J, leaving 15 bases between. This CDR3 has 15 residues. Germline V lookup: CDR1 SNHLY, CDR2 FYNNEI. The CDR3 sequence: CASSAGGSYYQPQHF. The CDR3 DNA follows: TGTGCCAGCAGTGCGGGGGGGTCCTACTATCAGCCCCAGCATTTT.

The V gene is TRBV6-1, the J gene TRBJ2-5; D is perhaps TRBD2 (6 bases). Trimming removed 1 base at V and 5 bases at J, with 17 bases between. The CDR3 contains 16 residues. Per germline, CDR1 MNHNS and CDR2 SASEGT. The chain's CDR3 is CASSEEEGLGSETQYF. DNA for the CDR3: TGTGCCAGCAGTGAAGAGGAGGGGCTGGGATCGGAGACCCAGTACTTC.

The chain carries TRBV4-1 and TRBJ2-3, with 7 bases fitting TRBD2. CDR1 is MGHRA, CDR2 YSYEKL, per germline. This CDR3 region has 17 residues. J lost 2 bases, V lost 0 bases, and 8 bases had no gene match. The CDR3 DNA is TGCGCCAGCAGCCAAGATAGCGGGTTTGGGTTCACAGATACGCAGTATTTT. This gives the protein CASSQDSGFGFTDTQYF.

The rearrangement uses TRBV4-3 and TRBJ2-7, with 8 nucleotides matching TRBD2. CDR1 and CDR2 from the germline V gene are LGHNA and YSLEER. The length of the CDR3 is 15 residues. The J segment lost 9 bases and the V segment lost 0 bases, leaving 10 bases of the junction unmatched. CDR3 in amino acids: CASSQDGAGGFGQYF. CDR3 in DNA: TGCGCCAGCAGCCAAGATGGGGCGGGAGGTTTCGGGCAGTACTTC.

This clone is medium-sized (0.01 to 0.1%) within its sample. This chain connects TRBV5-4 to TRBJ2-2; the D is unclear. The CDR3 runs to 15 residues. CDR1 SGHNT and CDR2 YYREEE come from the germline V gene (reference sequence). Trimming stripped 3 bases from V and 2 bases from J, with 11 bases between. The CDR3 sequence: CASSSLATNTGELFF. For the CDR3, the DNA is TGTGCCAGCAGCTCGTTAGCTACTAACACCGGGGAGCTGTTTTTT. Complete variable domain (other parts from reference TRBV5-4 and TRBJ2-2): ETGVTQSPTHLIKTRGQQVTLRCSSQSGHNTVSWYQQALGQGPQFIFQYYREEENGRGNFPPRFSGLQFPNYSSELNVNALELDDSALYLCASSSLATNTGELFFGEGSRLTVL.

This chain connects TRBV7-9 to TRBJ1-2; D not certain. The CDR3 contains 11 residues. Germline CDR1 SEHNR, CDR2 FQNEAQ (reference sequence). V was clipped by 11 bases and J by 4 bases, with 11 bases between them. CDR3 nucleotide sequence: TGTGCCTCCCGGGCGGGCTATGGCTACACCTTC. Translated, it gives CASRAGYGYTF. Full variable domain (missing parts from reference TRBV7-9 and TRBJ1-2): DTGVSQNPRHKITKRGQNVTFRCDPISEHNRLYWYRQTLGQGPEFLTYFQNEAQLEKSRLLSDRFSAERPKGSFSTLEIQRTEQGDSAMYLCASRAGYGYTFGSGTRLTVV.

The rearrangement joins TRBV5-4 to TRBJ2-5; 13 nucleotides line up with TRBD2. Looked up from germline, CDR1 is SGHNT and CDR2 is YYREEE (reference sequence). The J segment lost 5 bases and the V segment lost 4 bases, leaving 14 bases of the junction unmatched. The CDR3 length is 18 residues. The CDR3 loop reads CASSDGLAGERVHETQYF. DNA of the CDR3: TGTGCCAGCAGCGATGGACTAGCGGGAGAAAGGGTCCACGAGACCCAGTACTTC. Variable domain in full (rest from reference TRBV5-4 and TRBJ2-5): ETGVTQSPTHLIKTRGQQVTLRCSSQSGHNTVSWYQQALGQGPQFIFQYYREEENGRGNFPPRFSGLQFPNYSSELNVNALELDDSALYLCASSDGLAGERVHETQYFGPGTRLLVL.

The chain employs TRBV30 and TRBJ2-7; TRBD2 agrees at 10 bases. Germline trimming cut 6 bases from V and 3 bases from J; bases unmatched to any gene: 17. The CDR3 is made up of 17 amino acids. Germline assignment: CDR1 GTSNPN and CDR2 SVGIG (reference sequence). CDR3: CACWTLGLAGDLYEQYF. The DNA for the CDR3 is TGTGCCTGTTGGACCCTCGGGCTAGCGGGAGACCTCTACGAGCAGTACTTC.

This clone appeared a few times. This chain joins TRBV30 and TRBJ1-1; D is uncertain. V dropped 1 base and J dropped 1 base, with 4 bases sitting between them. Germline values: CDR1 GTSNPN, CDR2 SVGIG (reference sequence). The CDR3 sequence is 12 residues long. The CDR3 here is CAWSAGNTEAFF. CDR3 nucleotide sequence: TGTGCCTGGAGTGCCGGGAACACTGAAGCTTTCTTT.

This clone was counted a few times. The rearrangement links TRBV4-1 to TRBJ2-1; 10 bases line up with TRBD2. Trimming cost V 1 base and J 6 bases; bases outside gene matches: 3. Germline CDR1 MGHRA, CDR2 YSYEKL. The CDR3 has 15 residues. CDR3 nucleotides: TGCGCCAGCAGCCAAGGAGCGGGAGGGGTCAATGAGCAGTTCTTC. It encodes CASSQGAGGVNEQFF.

This chain uses TRBV6-5 with TRBJ2-7, with 8 nucleotides matching TRBD1. This CDR3 is built from 14 residues. Germline CDR1 reads MNHEY; CDR2 reads SVGAGI. The J segment lost 4 bases and the V segment lost 5 bases, leaving 7 bases of the junction unmatched. The CDR3 here is CASSPTQGAYEQYF. In DNA form, the CDR3 reads TGTGCCAGCAGTCCCACGCAGGGGGCTTACGAGCAGTACTTC.

The sample holds one count of this clone. The chain couples TRBV27 to TRBJ2-1; 10 bases fit TRBD1. From germline, CDR1 is MNHEY and CDR2 SMNVEV (reference sequence). V was pared by 4 bases and J by 6 bases, with 9 bases of the junction left unmatched. CDR3 length: 16 residues. The CDR3 sequence: CASSSFPGQGSNEQFF. The CDR3 nucleotides are TGTGCCAGCAGTTCATTCCCGGGACAGGGGAGCAATGAGCAGTTCTTC.

This clone appeared a single time. The J gene is TRBJ1-1, the V gene TRBV19; D uncertain. The V and J ends lost 3 bases and 1 base respectively, with 12 bases between them. The germline gives CDR1 LNHDA, CDR2 SQIVND (reference sequence). The length of the CDR3 is 15 residues. This chain's CDR3 is CASSMGSLWNTEAFF. CDR3 DNA sequence: TGTGCCAGTAGTATGGGCAGTCTCTGGAACACTGAAGCTTTCTTT.

This clone was recorded a few times. The rearrangement links TRBV7-6 to TRBJ2-7; the match to TRBD2 covers 8 bases. The ends lost 5 bases at V and 0 bases at J; junction bases unmatched: 3. CDR1 is SGHVS and CDR2 is FNYEAQ in the germline V gene. The CDR3 is 14 amino acids. The CDR3 bases are TGTGCCAGCAGCCCCGGGAGGGTCTCCTACGAGCAGTACTTC. Amino acid sequence: CASSPGRVSYEQYF.

J is TRBJ1-5 and V is TRBV28; D might be TRBD1 (5 bases). Germline CDR1 MDHEN, CDR2 SYDVKM. This CDR3 has 16 amino acids. Trimming removed 5 bases at V and 3 bases at J, with 17 bases between. This CDR3 is CASSPGSGDFNQPQHF. CDR3 sequence (DNA): TGTGCCAGCAGTCCTGGGTCCGGGGACTTCAATCAGCCCCAGCATTTT.

The chain recombines TRBV19 with TRBJ2-1; 9 positions agree with TRBD2. The germline gives CDR1 LNHDA, CDR2 SQIVND (reference sequence). CDR3 length: 14 residues. V shed 1 base and J 8 bases; nucleotides not matched to a gene: 3. The CDR3 here is CASSIGGLAYEQFF. CDR3 nucleotide sequence: TGTGCCAGTAGTATAGGGGGACTAGCCTATGAGCAGTTCTTC.

The chain links TRBV19 to TRBJ2-2, with TRBD1 matching over 7 bases. J lost 6 bases, V lost 6 bases, and 16 bases had no gene match. The CDR3 is made up of 17 amino acids. CDR1 LNHDA and CDR2 SQIVND come from the germline V gene (reference sequence). The chain's CDR3 is CASSETGFLLQPGELFF. CDR3 in DNA: TGTGCCAGTAGCGAGACAGGGTTTCTTCTCCAGCCCGGGGAGCTGTTTTTT.

This clone occurred a few times. The chain employs TRBV7-9 and TRBJ2-7, with a weak D call TRBD1 (8 bases). V lost 4 bases, J lost 3 bases, and 16 bases lay in between. CDR1 and CDR2 (germline): SEHNR, FQNEAQ (reference sequence). The CDR3 is 15 residues long. CDR3 loop: CASSSMDRDYYEQYF. The CDR3 DNA sequence: TGTGCCAGCAGCTCCATGGACAGGGACTACTACGAGCAGTACTTC.

By frequency in the sample, this clone is large. This chain links TRBV7-2 with TRBJ2-7; possibly TRBD1 for D (5 bases). Looked up from germline, CDR1 is SGHTA and CDR2 is FQGNSA. V was trimmed by 2 bases and J by 6 bases, leaving 14 bases between them. The CDR3 totals 14 residues. CDR3 sequence: CASSLSIQVSEQYF. CDR3 nucleotide sequence: TGTGCCAGCAGCTTATCCATACAGGTTAGCGAGCAGTACTTC.

This chain uses TRBV4-2 with TRBJ1-3, with 10 bases lining up with TRBD1. This CDR3 has 15 amino acids. From germline, CDR1 is LGHNA and CDR2 YNFKEQ. V shed 0 bases, J shed 8 bases, and the junction held 4 bases outside the gene matches. The CDR3 spells CASSQEDRGLYTIYF. The CDR3 DNA is TGTGCCAGCAGCCAAGAAGACAGGGGGCTATACACCATATATTTT.

The J gene is TRBJ2-7, the V gene TRBV10-3; possible D gene TRBD2, 6 bases. Germline loops: CDR1 ENHRY, CDR2 SYGVKD. V was trimmed by 0 bases and J by 1 base, leaving 13 bases between them. There are 16 residues in the CDR3. CDR3 region: CAISESPGEVSYEQYF. CDR3 coding DNA: TGTGCCATCAGTGAGTCGCCGGGAGAGGTTTCCTACGAGCAGTACTTC.

The chain combines TRBV10-3 with TRBJ2-1, with D hard to call. Trimming cost V 3 bases and J 0 bases, with 12 bases left between them. Looked up from germline, CDR1 is ENHRY and CDR2 is SYGVKD. The CDR3 is 16 residues long. The CDR3, as DNA: TGTGCCATCAGTGATTACGAGGTGAGCTCCTACAATGAGCAGTTCTTC. It specifies CAISDYEVSSYNEQFF.

This rearrangement joins TRBV1 to TRBJ2-7; the D call TRBD2 from the table was never checked on the DNA. TRBV1 is reported as a pseudogene. The CDR3 runs 18 residues. In DNA form, the CDR3 reads TGCACCAGCAGCCAAGACCCCCGATTTAGCGGGAGTACCTACGAGCAGTACTTC. Its protein product is CTSSQDPRFSGSTYEQYF.

The chain has TRBV4-1 and TRBJ2-7; TRBD2 agrees at 12 bases. Trimming cost V 0 bases and J 6 bases; bases outside gene matches: 0. Germline loops: CDR1 MGHRA, CDR2 YSYEKL. The CDR3 totals 14 residues. The CDR3 region is CASSQELAGGEQYF. CDR3 in DNA: TGCGCCAGCAGCCAAGAACTAGCGGGAGGCGAGCAGTACTTC.